This T cell receptor (beta chain) was sequenced for a study of spatial heterogeneity in lung cancer. After removal of 3 bases from V and 5 bases from J, the junction contained 11 bases not matched to a gene. This CDR3 is 16 amino acids long. Germline V gene sequence: CDR1 GTSNPN, CDR2 SVGIG (reference sequence). Sample time point: sample taken at primary tumor resection. The donors comprised around 76 untreated early-stage non-small cell lung cancer patients. This clonotype was seen ten or more times. Because this beta chain is a stray read in a library intended to capture alpha chains, its abundance should not be given much weight. MiXCR, run by TCRdb on the 5' RACE reads, gives a single entry per CDR3 protein. The table includes some 16,000 distinct CDR3 sequences, roughly 3.9% detected once.

V gene TRBV30 combines with J gene TRBJ1-2; 11 bases match TRBD1. This receptor was taken from a male donor with early-stage non-small cell lung cancer. This material consisted of normal lung tissue next to the tumor, taken at surgery. The chain's CDR3 is CAWSPRGGQGGYGYTF. CDR3 bases: TGTGCCTGGAGCCCCCGCGGGGGACAGGGGGGGTATGGCTACACCTTC.